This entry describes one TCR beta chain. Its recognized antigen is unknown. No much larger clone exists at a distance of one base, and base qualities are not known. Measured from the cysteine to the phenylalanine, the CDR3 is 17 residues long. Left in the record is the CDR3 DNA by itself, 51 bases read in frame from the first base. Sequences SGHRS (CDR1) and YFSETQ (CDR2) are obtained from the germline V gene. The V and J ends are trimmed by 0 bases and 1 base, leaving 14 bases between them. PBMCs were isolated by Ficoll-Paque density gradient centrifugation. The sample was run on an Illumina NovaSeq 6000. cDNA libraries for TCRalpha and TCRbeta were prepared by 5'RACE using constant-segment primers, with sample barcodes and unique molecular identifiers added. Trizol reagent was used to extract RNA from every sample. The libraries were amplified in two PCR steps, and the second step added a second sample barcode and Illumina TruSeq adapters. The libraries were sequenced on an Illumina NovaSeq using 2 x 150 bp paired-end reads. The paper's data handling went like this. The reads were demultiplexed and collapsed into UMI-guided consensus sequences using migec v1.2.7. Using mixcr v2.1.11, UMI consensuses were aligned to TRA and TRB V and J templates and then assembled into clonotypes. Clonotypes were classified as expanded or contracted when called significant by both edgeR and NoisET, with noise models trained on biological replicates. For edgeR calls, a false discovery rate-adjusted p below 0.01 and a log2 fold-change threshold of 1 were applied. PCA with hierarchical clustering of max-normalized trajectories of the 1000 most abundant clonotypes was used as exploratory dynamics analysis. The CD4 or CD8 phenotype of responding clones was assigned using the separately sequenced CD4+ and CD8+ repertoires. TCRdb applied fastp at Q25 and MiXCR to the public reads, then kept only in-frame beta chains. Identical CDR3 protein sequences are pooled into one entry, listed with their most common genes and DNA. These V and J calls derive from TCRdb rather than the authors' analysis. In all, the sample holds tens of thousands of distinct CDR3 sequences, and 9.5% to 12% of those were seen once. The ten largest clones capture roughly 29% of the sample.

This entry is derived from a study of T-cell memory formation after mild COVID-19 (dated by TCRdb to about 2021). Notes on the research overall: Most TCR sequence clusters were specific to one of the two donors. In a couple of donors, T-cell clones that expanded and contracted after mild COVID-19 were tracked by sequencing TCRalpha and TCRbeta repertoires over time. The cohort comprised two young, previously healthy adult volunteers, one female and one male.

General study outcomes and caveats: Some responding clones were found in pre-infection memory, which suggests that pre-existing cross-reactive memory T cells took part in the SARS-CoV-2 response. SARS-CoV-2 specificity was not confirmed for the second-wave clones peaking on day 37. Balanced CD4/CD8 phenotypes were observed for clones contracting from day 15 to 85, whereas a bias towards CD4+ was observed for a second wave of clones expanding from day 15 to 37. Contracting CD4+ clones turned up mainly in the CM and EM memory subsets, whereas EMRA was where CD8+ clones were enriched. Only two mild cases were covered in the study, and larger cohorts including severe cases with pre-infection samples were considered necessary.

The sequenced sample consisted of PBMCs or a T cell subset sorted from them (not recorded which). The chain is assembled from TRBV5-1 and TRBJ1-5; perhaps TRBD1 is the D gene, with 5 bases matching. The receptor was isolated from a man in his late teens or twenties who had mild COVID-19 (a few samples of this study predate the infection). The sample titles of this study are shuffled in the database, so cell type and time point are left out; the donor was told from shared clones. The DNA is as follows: TGCGCCAGCAGCTTGGGTCAGGGAGGTTCAAGCAATCAGCCCCAGCATTTT. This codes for CASSLGQGGSSNQPQHF.